These 26 T cell receptor beta chains share one sample of origin, sequenced in a study of T cells after yellow fever vaccination. TCRdb re-called the 5' RACE reads with MiXCR, one entry per CDR3 protein. The sample lists 400,000 to 450,000 distinct CDR3 sequences; roughly 20% were seen once. The sample in question was PBMCs, obtained before the yellow fever booster vaccination. The receptors here all came from a man between 18 and 29 years old who received the YFV17D yellow fever vaccine.

This clonotype was recorded many times. This chain uses TRBV5-1 with TRBJ2-5; weak D call: TRBD1 (5 bases). Germline V gene lookup returns CDR1 SGHRS and CDR2 YFSETQ. The CDR3 is 16 amino acids. V lost 0 bases and J 3 bases, leaving 15 bases between the germline ends. The CDR3 here is CASSLGQSTEKETQYF. The CDR3 nucleotides read TGCGCCAGCAGCTTGGGACAGTCCACGGAGAAAGAGACCCAGTACTTC.

This clonotype was observed a handful of times. The J gene is TRBJ2-1, the V gene TRBV6-5, with TRBD2 matching 12 bases. CDR1 and CDR2 from the germline V gene are MNHEY and SVGAGI. With V trimmed by 0 bases and J by 7 bases, 4 bases remained unmatched. The CDR3 extends over 16 amino acids. The CDR3 DNA reads TGTGCCAGCAGTTACTCGACTAGCGGGGGAGGAAATGAGCAGTTCTTC. Residues: CASSYSTSGGGNEQFF.

This clonotype was detected a few times. This chain uses TRBV6-2 or TRBV6-3 with TRBJ1-6; D is unclear. The V end lost 6 bases, the J end lost 5 bases, and 20 bases lay between the germline ends. The CDR3 has 17 residues. Germline-derived CDR1 and CDR2 are MNHEY and SVGEGT. The CDR3 is CASRDVYLDLNNSPLHF. In DNA, the CDR3 is TGTGCCAGCAGAGACGTATACTTGGACCTCAATAATTCACCCCTCCACTTT.

J is TRBJ1-1 and V is TRBV6-2 or TRBV6-3; 8 nucleotides line up with TRBD1. The germline gives CDR1 MNHEY, CDR2 SVGEGT. The CDR3 is made up of 13 amino acids. The trim removed 0 bases at V and 10 bases at J, leaving 4 bases unmatched. CDR3 protein: CASSYSSRGRAFF. DNA for the CDR3: TGTGCCAGCAGTTACTCGAGCAGGGGGCGAGCTTTCTTT.

This clonotype showed up many times. The chain uses TRBV20-1 and TRBJ2-3; TRBD1 or TRBD2 may be the D gene (6 bases each). The V gene's germline CDR1 is DFQATT and CDR2 SNEGSKA (reference sequence). This CDR3 is built from 14 residues. The CDR3 here is CSHPKGGNTDTQYF. CDR3 nucleotide sequence: TGCAGCCACCCCAAAGGGGGGAACACAGATACGCAGTATTTT.

The J gene is TRBJ1-1, the V gene TRBV5-8; TRBD1 aligns across 7 bases. The germline CDR1 and CDR2 sequences are SGHTS and YDEGEE. The CDR3 extends over 14 amino acids. Trimming took 2 bases from V and 4 from J; bases not matched to a gene: 5. The CDR3 spells CASSLQGRATEAFF. Written as DNA, the CDR3 is TGTGCCAGCAGCTTACAGGGGCGGGCCACTGAAGCTTTCTTT. The variable domain in full, completed from reference TRBV5-8 and TRBJ1-1, reads EAGVTQSPTHLIKTRGQQATLRCSPISGHTSVYWYQQALGLGLQFLLWYDEGEERNRGNFPPRFSGRQFPNYSSELNVNALELEDSALYLCASSLQGRATEAFFGQGTRLTVV.

The rearrangement joins TRBV9 to TRBJ2-3; 10 bases line up with TRBD2. Germline trimming cut 0 bases from V and 3 bases from J; bases unmatched to any gene: 4. The CDR3 has 16 amino acids. Germline V gene lookup returns CDR1 SGDLS and CDR2 YYNGEE. The CDR3 region has the DNA TGTGCCAGCAGCGTAGTTTTAGCGGGGGGAACAGATACGCAGTATTTT. This codes for CASSVVLAGGTDTQYF.

This clonotype has a handful of counts. The CDR3 sequence: CASTHADTPYEQYV. Written as DNA, the CDR3 is TGTGCCAGCACCCACGCAGATACTCCCTACGAGCAGTACGTC. The chain joins TRBV28 to TRBJ2-7; D unclear. The germline V and J ends were trimmed by 7 bases and 2 bases, with 15 bases remaining between them. CDR1 and CDR2 (germline): MDHEN, SYDVKM. This CDR3 spans 14 amino acids.

The chain recombines TRBV12-3 or TRBV12-4 with TRBJ2-5; TRBD1 matches 7 bases. V shed 4 bases and J 1 base; nucleotides not matched to a gene: 3. The CDR3 loop spans 14 amino acids. CDR3 nucleotides: TGTGCCAGCAGTTCCAGGGGGATCCAAGAGACCCAGTACTTC. Translated, it gives CASSSRGIQETQYF.

The chain carries TRBV20-1 and TRBJ2-7; 8 bases map to TRBD1. The CDR3 is made up of 13 amino acids. Germline loops: CDR1 DFQATT, CDR2 SNEGSKA (reference sequence). V shed 6 bases, J shed 2 bases, and the junction held 6 bases outside the gene matches. In DNA form, the CDR3 reads TGCAGTGCCCCGGACAGGGTCACCTACGAGCAGTACGTC. Translating gives CSAPDRVTYEQYV.

V is TRBV10-2 and J is TRBJ2-5, with 11 bases identical to TRBD2. Trimming cost V 7 bases and J 6 bases; bases outside gene matches: 10. Germline CDR1 and CDR2: WSHSY and SAAADI. The CDR3 has 15 residues. This CDR3 reads CASNSLAGGLQTQYF. DNA of the CDR3: TGCGCCAGCAATTCCTTAGCGGGGGGGCTCCAGACCCAGTACTTC.

This sequence joins TRBV20-1 and TRBJ1-1; 11 nucleotides match TRBD1. Germline values: CDR1 DFQATT, CDR2 SNEGSKA (reference sequence). The CDR3 consists of 14 residues. V lost 3 bases and J lost 4; bases outside the gene matches: 4. In DNA, the CDR3 is TGCAGTGCTAGCGCCGGGACAGGGGGCACTGAAGCTTTCTTT. Translated: CSASAGTGGTEAFF.

The genes are TRBV12-3 or TRBV12-4 and TRBJ2-5; maybe TRBD2 (6 bases). V was clipped by 5 bases and J by 4 bases, with 26 bases between them. This CDR3 has 18 residues. CDR3 nucleotide sequence: TGTGCCAGCAGTCTTTCGAGTCTGCGGGACGGGCGGCGAGAGACCCAGTACTTC. Translating gives CASSLSSLRDGRRETQYF.

The chain has TRBV10-3 and TRBJ2-5; D is possibly TRBD1 (6 bases). The germline V and J ends were trimmed by 4 bases and 1 base, with 10 bases remaining between them. Germline V gene lookup returns CDR1 ENHRY and CDR2 SYGVKD. The CDR3 contains 14 residues. CDR3 amino acids: CAISGTAIQETQYF. The DNA for the CDR3 is TGTGCCATCAGTGGGACAGCTATCCAAGAGACCCAGTACTTC.

This chain joins TRBV5-1 and TRBJ2-2, with 12 bases that match TRBD1. This CDR3 spans 16 amino acids. Germline CDR1 is SGHRS and CDR2 is YFSETQ. V gave up 4 bases and J gave up 6 bases; unmatched junction bases: 7. The DNA for the CDR3 is TGCGCCAGCAGCGGGGGACAGGGGGCCGTCGCCGGGGAGCTGTTTTTT. This translates into CASSGGQGAVAGELFF.

This chain connects TRBV3-1 to TRBJ2-2; D gene unclear. V was trimmed by 2 bases and J by 4 bases, leaving 5 bases between them. Per the germline V gene, CDR1 is LGHDT and CDR2 is YNNKEL (reference sequence). The CDR3 length is 13 residues. The chain's CDR3 is CASSQQATGELFF. CDR3 coding DNA: TGTGCCAGCAGCCAACAGGCCACCGGGGAGCTGTTTTTT.

This clonotype has only one observation. CDR3 sequence (DNA): TGTGCCAGCAGCTTAGTTTGGCGACTGAACACCGGGGAGCTGTTTTTT. Its translation is CASSLVWRLNTGELFF. This chain joins TRBV7-2 and TRBJ2-2; D remains unclear. V gave up 1 base and J gave up 1 base, with 10 bases separating them. The CDR3 contains 16 residues. CDR1 is SGHTA and CDR2 is FQGNSA in the germline V gene.

This chain links TRBV10-3 with TRBJ2-2; 12 bases match TRBD2. Germline loops: CDR1 ENHRY, CDR2 SYGVKD. V lost 10 bases, J lost 7 bases, and 13 bases stayed unmatched. The CDR3 has 16 residues. CDR3 DNA: TGTGCCACCCGGACTAGCGGGGTACCCTTGGGCGGGGAGCTGTTTTTT. This codes for CATRTSGVPLGGELFF.

V and J are TRBV7-6 and TRBJ2-7, with D maybe TRBD1 (6 bases). CDR3 length: 13 residues. The germline V and J ends were trimmed by 9 bases and 2 bases, with 14 bases remaining between them. Germline V gene data show CDR1 as SGHVS and CDR2 as FNYEAQ. This chain's CDR3 is CARQGRGPYEQYF. The CDR3 DNA sequence: TGTGCCAGACAGGGTAGGGGACCCTACGAGCAGTACTTC.

V is TRBV25-1 and J is TRBJ1-2; no clear D gene. Trimming removed 1 base from V and 5 bases from J, with 17 bases in between. Germline V CDR1 and CDR2: MGHDK, SYGVNS. The CDR3 is 16 amino acids. The CDR3 nucleotides read TGTGCCAGCAGTGAATGGGTTAGGGATGTGGGGTATGGCTACACCTTC. Protein: CASSEWVRDVGYGYTF.

This chain's CDR3 is CASSGRTSGGRGQETQYF. The CDR3 nucleotides read TGTGCCAGCAGCGGCAGGACTAGCGGTGGTAGGGGGCAAGAGACCCAGTACTTC. The chain has TRBV7-9 and TRBJ2-5; 10 positions match TRBD2. This CDR3 region has 18 residues. V lost 5 bases to trimming and J lost 2 bases; unmatched junction nucleotides: 14. Germline V CDR1 and CDR2: SEHNR, FQNEAQ (reference sequence). Variable domain in full (rest from reference TRBV7-9 and TRBJ2-5): DTGVSQNPRHKITKRGQNVTFRCDPISEHNRLYWYRQTLGQGPEFLTYFQNEAQLEKSRLLSDRFSAERPKGSFSTLEIQRTEQGDSAMYLCASSGRTSGGRGQETQYFGPGTRLLVL.

This clonotype was counted a few times. The rearrangement links TRBV11-1 to TRBJ1-2, with a weak D call TRBD1 (5 bases). Germline V lookup: CDR1 SGHAT, CDR2 FQDESV (reference sequence). The CDR3 runs 16 residues. V lost 5 bases and J lost 2, with 18 bases in between. The CDR3 region is CASSLRAGRGNYGYTF. CDR3 sequence (DNA): TGTGCCAGCAGCCTACGCGCGGGTCGGGGGAACTATGGCTACACCTTC.

This clonotype showed up just a few times. The chain recombines TRBV12-3 or TRBV12-4 with TRBJ1-5, with D possibly TRBD1 on 6 matching bases. This CDR3 has 13 amino acids. V was clipped by 4 bases and J by 6 bases, with 10 bases between them. The CDR3, as DNA: TGTGCCAGCAGTTCCGGAGGGGGTCAGCCCCAGCATTTT. This codes for CASSSGGGQPQHF.

The chain joins TRBV20-1 to TRBJ2-5; no reliable D call. The CDR3 runs to 14 residues. Germline V gene sequence: CDR1 DFQATT, CDR2 SNEGSKA (reference sequence). Trimming shortened V by 4 bases and J by 5 bases, and 17 bases separated the two germline ends. CDR3 coding DNA: TGCAGTGCTAACCCCGGGCAAATTTGGGAGACCCAGTACTTC. This translates into CSANPGQIWETQYF.

In the case of this clonotype: One junction end disagrees with the germline gene, perhaps due to a read error. The rearrangement joins TRBV9 to TRBJ1-3; TRBD1 is a possible D gene (5 bases). CDR1 SGDLS and CDR2 YYNGEE come from the germline V gene. The CDR3 has 13 amino acids. CDR3: CACSVWGGNTIYF. For the CDR3, the DNA is TGTGCCTGCAGCGTTTGGGGCGGCAACACCATATATTTT.

The chain has TRBV4-2 and TRBJ1-2; no firm D call. The germline V gene encodes CDR1 LGHNA and CDR2 YNFKEQ. V was clipped by 0 bases and J by 8 bases, with 13 bases between them. The CDR3 is 14 residues long. CDR3 DNA sequence: TGTGCCAGCAGCCAAGATATCCCCCAACCAGGCTACACCTTC. It translates to CASSQDIPQPGYTF.